The rows below give T cell receptor beta chains drawn from one sample of a study of blood T cell repertoires in COVID-19. Produced via immunoSEQ multiplex PCR; TCRdb's table is partial and in-frame only. The sample contains hundreds of thousands of clones, roughly 85% of which appear only once. The sample consisted of peripheral blood. These TCRs come from a middle-aged woman with active or convalescent COVID-19. Each CDR3 is given with its conserved first and last residue. Only part of the rows carry a size: once, few, many, or a class if the clone is expanded.

NA TRBJ2-7 TRBV5-6 CASSYGGTGVYEQYF
NA TRBJ2-5 TRBV7-6 CASSLGTSGGRQETQYF
NA TRBJ2-7 TRBV21-1 CASSKGLLVTYEQYF
NA TRBJ2-7 TRBV6-6 CASSPGVGGEQYF
NA TRBJ1-5 TRBV4-2 CASSLNLNSNQPQHF
once TRBJ1-4 TRBV3-1/TRBV3-2 CASSPSAGGNEKLFF
NA TRBJ1-4 TRBV11-3 CASSPPESTNEKLFF
once TRBJ2-7 TRBV5-1 CASSFGGTSGRTEQYF
NA TRBJ1-3 TRBV7-9 CASSLWDSKSGNTIYF
NA TRBJ2-7 TRBV28 CASNGQGLSSSYEQYF
once TRBJ2-3 TRBV24-1 CATSDFGRSPSTDTQYF
NA TRBJ1-5 TRBV2 CASSGQGQQPQHF
NA TRBJ2-1 TRBV7-9 CASSLETGLARYNEQFF
NA TRBJ2-3 TRBV2 CASRALGGGTDTQYF
NA TRBJ1-4 TRBV5-6 CASSWTGQMNEKLFF
NA TRBJ2-7 TRBV12-3/TRBV12-4 CASRASSYEQYF
NA TRBJ1-2 TRBV18 CASSQGGIFGYTF
few TRBJ2-7 TRBV28 CASSSPLQGYEQYF
NA TRBJ1-2 TRBV5-6 CASSLKGGLNYGYTF
NA TRBJ2-1 TRBV7-2 CASSLYSEQFF
NA TRBJ2-3 TRBV29-1 CSVEVTGSPGDTQYF
NA TRBJ2-3 TRBV4-2 CASSQVSGTGGGRGTQYF
NA TRBJ1-5 TRBV4-1 CASSPGQGAGNQPQHF
once TRBJ1-5 TRBV19 CASSMSGNRPQHF
NA TRBJ2-5 TRBV16 CASSQGQYQETQYF
NA TRBJ2-1 TRBV19 CASSSRDSFKNEQFF
NA TRBJ2-7 TRBV4-2 CASSQDLGGSSYEQYF
NA TRBJ1-6 TRBV10-3 CASGRRMSNSPLHF
NA TRBJ2-3 TRBV7-9 CASLERASRPDTQYF
NA TRBJ1-1 TRBV3-1/TRBV3-2 CASSRIRDSEAFF
few TRBJ2-6 TRBV12-5 CASGLDRGPGANVLTF
NA TRBJ2-7 TRBV13 CASSARGGQSYEQYF
NA TRBJ1-1 TRBV3-1/TRBV3-2 CASRKQNSQTEAFF
NA TRBJ2-3 TRBV3-1/TRBV3-2 CASSHVGTHGADTQYF
NA TRBJ1-5 TRBV5-1 CASSLGANQPQHF